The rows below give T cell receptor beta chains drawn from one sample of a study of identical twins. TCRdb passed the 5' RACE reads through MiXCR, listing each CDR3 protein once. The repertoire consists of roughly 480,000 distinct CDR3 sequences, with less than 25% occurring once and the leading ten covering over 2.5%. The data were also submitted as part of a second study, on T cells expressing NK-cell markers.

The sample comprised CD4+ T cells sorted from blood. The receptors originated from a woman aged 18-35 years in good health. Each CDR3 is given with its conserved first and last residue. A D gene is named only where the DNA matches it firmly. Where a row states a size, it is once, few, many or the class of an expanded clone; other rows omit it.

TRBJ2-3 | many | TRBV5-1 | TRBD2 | CASSWAGGGTDTQYF | TGCGCCAGCAGCTGGGCGGGAGGCGGCACAGATACGCAGTATTTT
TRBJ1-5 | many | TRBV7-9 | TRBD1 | CASSAQGDQPQHF | TGTGCCAGCAGCGCACAGGGGGATCAGCCCCAGCATTTT
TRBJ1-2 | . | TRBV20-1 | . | CSARSVPNYGYTF | TGCAGTGCTCGTAGCGTGCCTAACTATGGCTACACCTTC
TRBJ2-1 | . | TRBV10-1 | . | CASSEGENEQFF | TGCGCCAGCAGTGAGGGGGAGAATGAGCAGTTCTTC
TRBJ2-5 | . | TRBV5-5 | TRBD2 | CASSWSGGLAGQETQYF | TGTGCCAGCAGCTGGTCCGGTGGACTAGCGGGACAAGAGACCCAGTACTTC
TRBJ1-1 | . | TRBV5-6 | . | CASSLPGTYTEAFF | TGTGCCAGCAGCTTGCCGGGGACGTACACTGAAGCTTTCTTT
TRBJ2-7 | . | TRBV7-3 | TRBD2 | CASSLGTREGSEQYF | TGTGCCAGCAGCCTAGGGACTAGAGAGGGGTCCGAGCAGTACTTC
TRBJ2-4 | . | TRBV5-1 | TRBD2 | CASSLGRGGSSRGAKNIQYF | TGCGCCAGCAGCTTGGGGAGAGGCGGGAGCTCCCGCGGGGCCAAAAACATTCAGTACTTC
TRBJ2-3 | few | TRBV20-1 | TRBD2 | CSARSLAGGPSTDTQYF | TGCAGTGCTAGAAGTCTAGCGGGAGGGCCCAGCACAGATACGCAGTATTTT
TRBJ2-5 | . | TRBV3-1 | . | CASSSRGLQETQYF | TGTGCCAGCAGCTCGCGGGGGCTACAAGAGACCCAGTACTTC
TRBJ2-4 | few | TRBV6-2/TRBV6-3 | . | CASSYDSLLAKNIQYF | TGTGCCAGCAGTTACGACAGCCTCCTAGCCAAAAACATTCAGTACTTC
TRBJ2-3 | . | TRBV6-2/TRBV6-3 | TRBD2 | CASTIRWSSGGAEDTQYF | TGTGCCAGCACGATACGGTGGAGTAGCGGGGGGGCGGAAGATACGCAGTATTTT
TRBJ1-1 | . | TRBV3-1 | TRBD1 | CASGGGQANTEAFF | TGTGCCAGTGGAGGGGGACAGGCGAACACTGAAGCTTTCTTT
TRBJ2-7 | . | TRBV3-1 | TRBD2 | CASSQPGGGLEQYF | TGTGCCAGCAGCCAACCTGGGGGGGGACTCGAGCAGTACTTC
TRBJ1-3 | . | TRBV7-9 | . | CASSLSVSGNTIYF | TGTGCCAGCAGCTTAAGTGTCTCTGGAAACACCATATATTTT
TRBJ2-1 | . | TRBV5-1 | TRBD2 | CASSSTGTTYNEQFF | TGCGCCAGCAGTTCCACCGGGACTACCTACAATGAGCAGTTCTTC
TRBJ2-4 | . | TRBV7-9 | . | CASSRGLAKNIQYF | TGTGCCAGCAGCCGGGGGCTAGCCAAAAACATTCAGTACTTC
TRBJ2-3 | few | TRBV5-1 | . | CASSLQDVRADTQYF | TGCGCCAGCAGCTTGCAGGACGTCAGGGCAGATACGCAGTATTTT
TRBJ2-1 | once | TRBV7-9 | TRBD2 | CASSFVRASGYNEQFF | TGTGCCAGCAGCTTTGTGAGGGCTAGCGGCTACAATGAGCAGTTCTTC
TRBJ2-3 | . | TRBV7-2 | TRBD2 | CASSLDGRDTDTQYF | TGTGCCAGCAGCTTAGACGGGAGGGACACAGATACGCAGTATTTT
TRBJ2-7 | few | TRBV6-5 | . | CASSYSREGYEQYF | TGTGCCAGCAGTTACTCGAGAGAAGGCTACGAGCAGTACTTC
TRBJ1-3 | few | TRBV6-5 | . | CASTDRGNTIYF | TGTGCCAGCACGGACAGAGGAAACACCATATATTTT
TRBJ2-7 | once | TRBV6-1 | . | CASRVGGGTSYEQYF | TGTGCCAGCAGGGTTGGCGGCGGTACCTCCTACGAGCAGTACTTC
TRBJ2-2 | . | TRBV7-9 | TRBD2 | CASSLRPSGINTGELFF | TGTGCCAGCAGCTTAAGACCTAGCGGGATAAACACCGGGGAGCTGTTTTTT
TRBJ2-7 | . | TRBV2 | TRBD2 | CASNREGATYEQYF | TGTGCCAGCAATAGGGAGGGTGCTACCTACGAGCAGTACTTC
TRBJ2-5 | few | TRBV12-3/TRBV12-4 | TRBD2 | CASSQPGLVGETQYF | TGTGCCAGCAGTCAACCGGGACTAGTGGGTGAGACCCAGTACTTC